The 28 T cell receptor beta chains below were found in one sample sequenced in a study of T-cell reconstitution after alpha-beta-depleted transplantation in children. Preparing the TCRbeta library involved the use of unique molecular identifiers. TCRdb re-called the PCR reads through MiXCR, storing one row per CDR3 protein. The sample includes roughly 300,000 distinct CDR3 sequences, 9.5% to 10% of them seen just once. The sequencing used PBMCs from the stem cell graft donor, collected from the stem cell graft. The source of these receptors is a human donor who donated a stem cell graft to a child with SCID.

The CDR3 spells CATSPELTGNTEAFF. In nucleotides, the CDR3 is TGTGCCACCAGCCCGGAGCTGACCGGGAACACTGAAGCTTTCTTT. V usage is TRBV15 and J usage is TRBJ1-1; no clear D gene. The CDR3 spans 15 residues. Germline CDR1 and CDR2: LNHNV and YYDKDF (reference sequence). The germline V and J ends were trimmed by 5 bases and 1 base, with 14 bases remaining between them.

This clonotype was counted a few times. This chain links TRBV7-2 with TRBJ1-5; 8 nucleotides agree with TRBD1. The CDR3 length is 16 residues. Germline V gives CDR1 SGHTA, CDR2 FQGNSA. V was pared by 3 bases and J by 3 bases, with 7 bases of the junction left unmatched. The CDR3 reads CASSLFGQGNNQPQHF. The CDR3, as DNA: TGTGCCAGCAGCTTGTTCGGACAGGGTAACAATCAGCCCCAGCATTTT.

This clonotype turned up a few times. The CDR3 DNA follows: TGTGCCAGCAGCGTACTTCAGGGGTCGAACTATGGCTACACCTTC. Translated, it gives CASSVLQGSNYGYTF. The rearrangement links TRBV9 to TRBJ1-2, with a weak D call TRBD1 (6 bases). Trimming took off 1 base at V and 2 bases at J, with 12 bases between the two ends. Per germline, CDR1 SGDLS and CDR2 YYNGEE. CDR3 length: 15 residues.

This clonotype was observed a few times. The CDR3 region has the DNA TGCAGTGCTAGAGATTTTATTCAGGGAGGGAAGACCCAGTACTTC. Translation gives CSARDFIQGGKTQYF. This rearrangement joins TRBV20-1 to TRBJ2-5; TRBD2 agrees at 7 bases. The CDR3 sequence is 15 residues long. Germline assignment: CDR1 DFQATT and CDR2 SNEGSKA (reference sequence). The J segment lost 6 bases and the V segment lost 0 bases, leaving 10 bases of the junction unmatched.

This clonotype was seen ten or more times. V usage is TRBV5-8 and J usage is TRBJ1-3; 7 nucleotides match TRBD1. From germline, CDR1 is SGHTS and CDR2 YDEGEE. V gave up 4 bases and J gave up 2 bases; unmatched junction bases: 6. The length of the CDR3 is 15 residues. The CDR3 DNA reads TGTGCCAGCAGCGGGGCAGGGGGACCTGGAAACACCATATATTTT. Its protein is CASSGAGGPGNTIYF.

This clonotype was found a few times. The chain is built from TRBV14 and TRBJ2-2; a possible D gene is TRBD1 (5 bases). CDR1 SGHDN and CDR2 FVKESK come from the germline V gene. V was cut by 8 bases and J by 6 bases, with 19 bases left in between. The CDR3 covers 15 residues. CDR3 coding DNA: TGTGCCAGCTCTCTAGGGGAAGATTCGTCCGGGGAGCTGTTTTTT. Translating gives CASSLGEDSSGELFF.

This clonotype showed up many times. The chain's CDR3 is CASSPGQSYEQYF. Here the CDR3 DNA reads TGTGCCAGCAGTCCGGGACAGTCCTACGAGCAGTACTTC. The chain carries TRBV12-3 or TRBV12-4 and TRBJ2-7; 7 nucleotides line up with TRBD1. The CDR3 totals 13 residues. The V segment lost 5 bases and the J segment 1 base; nucleotides outside the gene matches: 2.

The chain employs TRBV14 and TRBJ2-3; weak D call: TRBD1 (6 bases). Germline loops: CDR1 SGHDN, CDR2 FVKESK. This CDR3 contains 15 residues. The V end was cut by 4 bases, the J end by 1 base, with 12 bases between. CDR3 DNA: TGTGCCAGCAGCCTCCGGGACACCCGCACAGATACGCAGTATTTT. Translating gives CASSLRDTRTDTQYF.

This clonotype was seen ten or more times. V is TRBV28 and J is TRBJ2-7; unclear D gene. V lost 6 bases, J lost 0 bases, and 6 bases lay in between. Germline-derived CDR1 and CDR2 are MDHEN and SYDVKM. The length of the CDR3 is 12 residues. The CDR3 DNA reads as TGTGCCAGCAGGGCGGACTCCTACGAGCAGTACTTC. The encoded protein is CASRADSYEQYF.

CDR3 DNA sequence: TGTGCCACCAGCAGAGATCGCTACGAGCAGTACTTC. Encoded protein: CATSRDRYEQYF. This chain uses TRBV15 with TRBJ2-7; D is ambiguous. Germline-derived CDR1 and CDR2 are LNHNV and YYDKDF (reference sequence). The CDR3 loop spans 12 amino acids. The V gene lost 0 bases and the J gene lost 3 bases, with 3 bases spanning the gap.

The V gene is TRBV7-9, the J gene TRBJ1-4, with 7 bases aligning to TRBD1. The ends lost 5 bases at V and 8 bases at J; junction bases unmatched: 14. CDR1 is SEHNR, CDR2 FQNEAQ, per germline (reference sequence). The CDR3 has 16 residues. This chain's CDR3 is CASSPWRRQGYEKLFF. In DNA form, the CDR3 reads TGTGCCAGCAGCCCCTGGCGCAGACAGGGCTACGAAAAACTGTTTTTT.

This clonotype was observed a handful of times. This chain uses TRBV5-1 with TRBJ2-3; possible D gene TRBD1, 5 bases. The CDR3 runs 14 residues. Trimming stripped 5 bases from V and 2 bases from J, with 12 bases between. Germline V gene lookup returns CDR1 SGHRS and CDR2 YFSETQ. CDR3 nucleotide sequence: TGCGCCAGCAGGGGGCAGGGAAACACAGATACGCAGTATTTT. This codes for CASRGQGNTDTQYF. Looking up the rest from reference TRBV5-1 and TRBJ2-3 gives the full variable domain: KAGVTQTPRYLIKTRGQQVTLSCSPISGHRSVSWYQQTPGQGLQFLFEYFSETQRNKGNFPGRFSGRQFSNSRSEMNVSTLELGDSALYLCASRGQGNTDTQYFGPGTRLTVL.

The chain joins TRBV20-1 to TRBJ2-2; D is unresolved. V lost 4 bases and J 1 base, leaving 16 bases between the germline ends. The CDR3 is 16 amino acids. Germline CDR1 is DFQATT and CDR2 is SNEGSKA (reference sequence). CDR3 loop: CSATQTSDLNTGELFF. The CDR3 DNA reads as TGCAGTGCTACACAGACCTCGGACCTGAACACCGGGGAGCTGTTTTTT.

In DNA, the CDR3 is TGTGCCAGCAGTTTAGTTGGGACAGGGGTCAATCAGCCCCAGCATTTT. The encoded protein is CASSLVGTGVNQPQHF. The chain joins TRBV12-3 or TRBV12-4 to TRBJ1-5; 10 bases match TRBD1. V lost 1 base to trimming and J lost 3 bases; unmatched junction nucleotides: 3. This CDR3 spans 16 amino acids.

This chain connects TRBV5-1 to TRBJ2-1; possibly TRBD1 for D (6 bases). The CDR3 consists of 13 residues. V shed 7 bases and J shed 5 bases, with 13 bases lying between them. Looked up from germline, CDR1 is SGHRS and CDR2 is YFSETQ. CDR3 nucleotide sequence: TGCGCCAGCGGGGCCGGGACAAACAATGAGCAGTTCTTC. Translated, it gives CASGAGTNNEQFF.

In its sample, this clonotype was seen a few times. V usage is TRBV18 and J usage is TRBJ2-2; possible D gene TRBD1, 5 bases. The V end lost 3 bases, the J end lost 4 bases, and 12 bases lay between the germline ends. The CDR3 is 15 amino acids. From germline, CDR1 is KGHSH and CDR2 LQKENI. CDR3 sequence: CASSPPNRLTGELFF. The DNA for the CDR3 is TGTGCCAGCTCACCGCCGAACAGGCTCACCGGGGAGCTGTTTTTT.

This chain uses TRBV6-1 with TRBJ1-2; D possibly corresponds to TRBD1 (5 bases). V lost 3 bases, J lost 5 bases, and 10 bases lay in between. The CDR3 totals 13 residues. Germline V gene lookup returns CDR1 MNHNS and CDR2 SASEGT. The CDR3 here is CASSEQGFYGYTF. The DNA for the CDR3 is TGTGCCAGCAGTGAGCAGGGATTTTATGGCTACACCTTC.

This clonotype has just a few counts. The chain recombines TRBV4-2 with TRBJ2-1; 13 positions match TRBD2. The CDR3 runs 16 residues. The V and J ends lost 2 bases and 5 bases, in that order; junction bases with no gene match: 3. The germline gives CDR1 LGHNA, CDR2 YNFKEQ. The CDR3 protein is CASSQRLAGGNNEQFF. The CDR3 coding sequence is TGTGCCAGCAGCCAACGACTAGCGGGGGGCAACAATGAGCAGTTCTTC.

The sample holds a few counts of this clonotype. This chain links TRBV7-2 with TRBJ2-7, with a possible D match to TRBD1 (6 bases). The germline CDR1 and CDR2 sequences are SGHTA and FQGNSA. The CDR3 runs to 13 residues. V shed 5 bases and J shed 5 bases, with 13 bases lying between them. CDR3 residues: CASSAPNRDEQYF. CDR3 sequence (DNA): TGTGCCAGCAGCGCCCCGAACAGGGACGAGCAGTACTTC.

This clonotype has a handful of counts. The J gene is TRBJ1-2, the V gene TRBV5-6; D may be TRBD1 (6 bases). The CDR3 extends over 15 amino acids. The germline V and J ends were trimmed by 5 bases and 6 bases, with 20 bases remaining between them. Per germline, CDR1 SGHDT and CDR2 YYEEEE. For the CDR3, the DNA is TGTGCCAGCAGAACCGGGTCACAGGGCTTGCATGGCTACACCTTC. This sequence encodes CASRTGSQGLHGYTF.

The CDR3 region has the DNA TGTGCCAGCAGCCGGGGACACGGAAATGGGGAGCTGTTTTTT. Its protein is CASSRGHGNGELFF. The V gene is TRBV3-1, the J gene TRBJ2-2; tentative D call: TRBD1 (6 bases). This CDR3 comprises 14 residues. Trimming stripped 4 bases from V and 8 bases from J, with 14 bases between. The V gene's germline CDR1 is LGHDT and CDR2 YNNKEL (reference sequence). Together with reference TRBV3-1 and TRBJ2-2, the CDR3 gives the full variable domain: DTAVSQTPKYLVTQMGNDKSIKCEQNLGHDTMYWYKQDSKKFLKIMFSYNNKELIINETVPNRFSPKSPDKAHLNLHINSLELGDSAVYFCASSRGHGNGELFFGEGSRLTVL.

This clonotype was detected a few times. The rearrangement joins TRBV20-1 to TRBJ2-3; 10 nucleotides match TRBD2. V gave up 5 bases and J gave up 2 bases; unmatched junction bases: 4. Germline V gives CDR1 DFQATT, CDR2 SNEGSKA (reference sequence). The CDR3 runs to 14 residues. The chain's CDR3 is CSACSGGNTDTQYF. The CDR3 DNA sequence: TGCAGTGCTTGTAGCGGGGGGAACACAGATACGCAGTATTTT.

V gene TRBV20-1 combines with J gene TRBJ2-7, with D hard to call. The CDR3 loop spans 11 amino acids. V gave up 4 bases and J gave up 2 bases, with 6 bases separating them. CDR1 is DFQATT, CDR2 SNEGSKA, per germline (reference sequence). CDR3 loop: CSANGAYEQYF. CDR3 in DNA: TGCAGTGCTAACGGAGCCTACGAGCAGTACTTC.

This clonotype has ten or more counts. The chain carries TRBV7-3 and TRBJ2-3; 10 positions match TRBD1. This CDR3 contains 18 residues. Losses at the gene ends were 5 bases for V and 0 bases for J; bases not matched to a gene: 11. Germline V CDR1 and CDR2: SGHTA, FQGTGA. CDR3 residues: CASSPGQGITGSTDTQYF. The CDR3 nucleotides are TGTGCCAGCAGCCCGGGACAGGGGATCACCGGGAGCACAGATACGCAGTATTTT.

This clonotype was recorded at least ten times. The J gene is TRBJ2-3, the V gene TRBV5-1; no firm D call. With 0 bases removed from V and 2 bases from J, the gap between germline ends came to 10 bases. This CDR3 has 15 residues. Germline V gene lookup returns CDR1 SGHRS and CDR2 YFSETQ. CDR3 residues: CASSLDSTLTDTQYF. CDR3 nucleotides: TGCGCCAGCAGCTTGGACAGCACCCTCACAGATACGCAGTATTTT.

The CDR3, as DNA: TGTGCCATCGCTAGACAGGGAGACACTGAAGCTTTCTTT. Translation: CAIARQGDTEAFF. The J gene is TRBJ1-1, the V gene TRBV10-3, with TRBD1 identical over 7 bases. V gave up 8 bases and J gave up 3 bases; unmatched junction bases: 6. CDR1 is ENHRY and CDR2 is SYGVKD in the germline V gene. CDR3 length: 13 amino acids.

The genes are TRBV6-1 and TRBJ2-3; no reliable D call. Trimming pared 8 bases from V and 1 base from J, leaving 13 bases between. CDR1 and CDR2 from the germline V gene are MNHNS and SASEGT. The CDR3 sequence is 14 residues long. CDR3 in DNA: TGTGCCAGCGGTCGGGCAGCACGCACAGATACGCAGTATTTT. It encodes CASGRAARTDTQYF.

This clonotype has just a few counts. The rearrangement joins TRBV7-9 to TRBJ2-2, with unresolved D. The CDR3 runs to 14 residues. The germline CDR1 and CDR2 sequences are SEHNR and FQNEAQ (reference sequence). Trimming shortened V by 3 bases and J by 4 bases, and 9 bases separated the two germline ends. The CDR3 DNA sequence: TGTGCCAGCAGCTTCGCAGGTCTCACCGGGGAGCTGTTTTTT. It specifies CASSFAGLTGELFF.